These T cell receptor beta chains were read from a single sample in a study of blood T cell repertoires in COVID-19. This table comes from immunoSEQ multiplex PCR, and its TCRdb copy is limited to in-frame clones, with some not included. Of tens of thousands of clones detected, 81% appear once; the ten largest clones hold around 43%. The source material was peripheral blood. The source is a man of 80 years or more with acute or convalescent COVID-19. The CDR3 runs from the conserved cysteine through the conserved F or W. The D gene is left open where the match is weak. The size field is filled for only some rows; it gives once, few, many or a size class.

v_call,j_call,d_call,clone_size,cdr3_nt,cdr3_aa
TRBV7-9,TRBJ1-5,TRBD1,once,TGTGCCAGCAGCTTAAGCCCCGGGACAGGGACTCGTCAGCCCCAGCATTTT,CASSLSPGTGTRQPQHF
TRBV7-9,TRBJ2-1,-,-,TGTGCCAGCAGCTTTTCGACTAGTTACAATGAGCAGTTCTTC,CASSFSTSYNEQFF
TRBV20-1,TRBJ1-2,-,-,TGCAGTGCTAGGAGAGACTATGGCTACACCTTC,CSARRDYGYTF
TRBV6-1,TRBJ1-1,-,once,TGTGCCAGCAGTGAAGTTTATTGGGGAGGCAGAGGGACTGAAGCTTTCTTT,CASSEVYWGGRGTEAFF
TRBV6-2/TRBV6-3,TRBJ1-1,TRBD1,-,TGTGCCAGCAGTTTCTCGAAGGTGGAAAGGGACAGGACCCAAGCTTTCTTT,CASSFSKVERDRTQAFF
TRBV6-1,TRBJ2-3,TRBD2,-,TGTGCCAGCAGTGATCTAGACTGGGGGGGTACGCAGTATTTT,CASSDLDWGGTQYF
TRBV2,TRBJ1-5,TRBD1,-,TGTGCCAGCAGTGCAGGACAGGGGGCCAATCAGCCCCAGCATTTT,CASSAGQGANQPQHF
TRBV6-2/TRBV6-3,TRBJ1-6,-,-,TGTGCCAGCAGCAATCCAGGAGGGGTAAATTCACCCCTCCACTTT,CASSNPGGVNSPLHF
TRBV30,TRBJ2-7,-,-,TGTGCCTGGAGTAGAGGGAGCTCCTACGAGCAGTACTTC,CAWSRGSSYEQYF
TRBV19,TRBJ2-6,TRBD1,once,TGTGCCAGTAGTCCACAGGGGGCGCCTGGGGCCAACGTCCTGACTTTC,CASSPQGAPGANVLTF
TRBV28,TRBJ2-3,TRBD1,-,TGTGCCAGCAGTTTAGTGGGACAGAAGTATTTT,CASSLVGQKYF
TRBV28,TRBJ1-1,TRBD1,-,TGTGCCAGCAGTTCAGGGGGCGTTTTATTTTGGAACACTGAAGCTTTCTTT,CASSSGGVLFWNTEAFF
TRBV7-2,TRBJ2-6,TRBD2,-,TGTGCCAGCAGCCACAAGGGGAGGGTTCAGACTGGGGCCAACGTCCTGACTTTC,CASSHKGRVQTGANVLTF
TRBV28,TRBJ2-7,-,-,TGTGCCAGCAGTTTTACAAGGAGGGAGCAGTACTTC,CASSFTRREQYF
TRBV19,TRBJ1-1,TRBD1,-,TGTGCCAGTAGTATAGCCGCGACAGGGTCCCCTCTGAACGCTGAAGCTTTCTTT,CASSIAATGSPLNAEAFF
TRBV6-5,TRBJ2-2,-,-,TGTGCCAGCGCTAGGGCGGGCGGGGAGCTGTTTTTT,CASARAGGELFF
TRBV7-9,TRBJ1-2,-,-,TGTGCCAGCAGCTCACAGGGAGACTATGGCTACACCTTC,CASSSQGDYGYTF
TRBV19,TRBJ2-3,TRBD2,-,TGTGCCAGTAGTGACGTCGGGGTAGCGGGAGCGGTAGGGCAGTATTTT,CASSDVGVAGAVGQYF
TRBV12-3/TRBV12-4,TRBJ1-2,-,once,TGTGCCAGCCGAAAGACAGCAGGCTATGGCTACACCTTC,CASRKTAGYGYTF
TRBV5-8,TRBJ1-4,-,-,TGTGCCAGCAGCTTGGTCGGACAACCCCTAGGGGAAAAACTGTTTTTT,CASSLVGQPLGEKLFF
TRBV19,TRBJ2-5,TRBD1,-,TGTGCCAGTAGTGCCGGGACAGCTAGTTACCAAGAGACCCAGTACTTC,CASSAGTASYQETQYF
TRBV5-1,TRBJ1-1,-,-,TGCGCCAGCAGCCCGACTTTTCCTATGAACACTGAAGCTTTCTTT,CASSPTFPMNTEAFF
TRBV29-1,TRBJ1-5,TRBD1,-,TGCAGCGTTCGAGGGACAGGGGGGGGACAGCCCCAGCATTTT,CSVRGTGGGQPQHF
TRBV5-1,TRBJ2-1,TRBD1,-,TGCGCCAGCAGCTCCAGGACAGGGGTAGTAGGCAATGAGCAGTTCTTC,CASSSRTGVVGNEQFF
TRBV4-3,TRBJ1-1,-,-,TGCGCCAGCAGCCAAGATTGGGAGGTCTACACTGAAGCTTTCTTT,CASSQDWEVYTEAFF
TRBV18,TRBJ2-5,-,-,TGTGCCAGCTCACCACCGGCTAGTGGTGGCTCAGCTCACTTC,CASSPPASGGSAHF
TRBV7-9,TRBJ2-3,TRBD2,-,TGTGCCAGCAGCTTAGCTGCTAGCGGGAGGGCTAGCACAGATACGCAGTATTTT,CASSLAASGRASTDTQYF
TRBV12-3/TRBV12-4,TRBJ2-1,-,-,TGTGCCAGCAGTCCCCGCGGGGCCCTGTTCTTC,CASSPRGALFF
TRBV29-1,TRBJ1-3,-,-,TGCAGCGCCCACCGGGGGGGGCGAGGAAACACCATATATTTT,CSAHRGGRGNTIYF
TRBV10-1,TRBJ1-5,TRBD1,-,TGCGCCAGCAGGCAGAATCCCCGGGGACAGGGAGGGAATCAGCCCCAGCATTTT,CASRQNPRGQGGNQPQHF
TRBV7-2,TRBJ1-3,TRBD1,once,TGTGCCAGCAGCTTAGACAGGGGTGGAAACACCATATATTTT,CASSLDRGGNTIYF
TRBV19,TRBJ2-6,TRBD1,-,TGTGCCAGTAGTTTTTCAGGGGGAGTCATTTCTGGGGCCAACGTCCTGACTTTC,CASSFSGGVISGANVLTF
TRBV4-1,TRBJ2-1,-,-,TGCGCCAGCAGCCAAGATCTTGTAAGCGGAAGCTCCTACAATGAGCAGTTCTTC,CASSQDLVSGSSYNEQFF
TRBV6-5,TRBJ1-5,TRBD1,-,TGTGCCAGCGCGTACAGGGGGAATCAGCCCCAGCATTTT,CASAYRGNQPQHF
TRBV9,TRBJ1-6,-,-,TGTGCCAGCAGCGTAGGAGGGGGGGATAATTCACCCCTCCACTTT,CASSVGGGDNSPLHF
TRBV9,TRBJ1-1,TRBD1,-,TGTGCCAGCAGCGTAAATCCGACAGGGGGCACTGAAGCTTTCTTT,CASSVNPTGGTEAFF
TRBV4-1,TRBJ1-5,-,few,TGCGCCAGCAGCCAGCTCTACAGGGCCCAGCCCCAGCATTTT,CASSQLYRAQPQHF
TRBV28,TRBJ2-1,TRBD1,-,TGTGCCAGCAGTTCGCACAGGGGAAGATACAATGAGCAGTTCTTC,CASSSHRGRYNEQFF
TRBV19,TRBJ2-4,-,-,TGTGCCAGTAGGGCCGGAGGGGTTCCTTTAGCCAAAAACATTCAGTACTTC,CASRAGGVPLAKNIQYF
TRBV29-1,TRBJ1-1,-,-,TGCAGCGTTACGACAGGGAACACTGAAGCTTTCTTT,CSVTTGNTEAFF
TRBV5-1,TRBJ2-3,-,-,TGCGCCAGCAGCTTGCAAGGGGCGAAAGATACGCAGTATTTT,CASSLQGAKDTQYF
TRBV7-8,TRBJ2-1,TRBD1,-,TGTGCCAGCAGCCTACAGGGGCCATCCTACAATGAGCAGTTCTTC,CASSLQGPSYNEQFF
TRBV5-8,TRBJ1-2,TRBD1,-,TGTGCCAGCAGCCGGACAGGGGGCCGCCTCTATGGCTACACCTTC,CASSRTGGRLYGYTF
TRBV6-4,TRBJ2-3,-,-,TGTGCCAGCAGTGACGGGCCGAGCACAGATACGCAGTATTTT,CASSDGPSTDTQYF
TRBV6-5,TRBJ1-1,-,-,TGTGCCAGCAGTTACTCTGCAGGGAATAGGCCTGAAGCTTTCTTT,CASSYSAGNRPEAFF
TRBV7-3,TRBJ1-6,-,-,TGTGCCAGCAGCTTACAGGGAGGATCACCCCTCCACTTT,CASSLQGGSPLHF
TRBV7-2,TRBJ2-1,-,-,TGTGCCAGCAGCAGCACAGGGCATGAGCAGTTCTTC,CASSSTGHEQFF
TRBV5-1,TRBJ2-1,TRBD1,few,TGCGCCAGCAGCTCGGGACAGGGGTTGAGTGAGCAGTTCTTC,CASSSGQGLSEQFF
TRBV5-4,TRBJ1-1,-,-,TGTGCCAGCAGCCAGGGACAGAACACTGAAGCTTTCTTT,CASSQGQNTEAFF
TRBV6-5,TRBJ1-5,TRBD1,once,TGTGCCAGCAGTTACCGGACAGGGCCGGCCCAGCAGCCCCAGCATTTT,CASSYRTGPAQQPQHF
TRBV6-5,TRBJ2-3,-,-,TGTGCCAGCAGTTTCCTTGTAGGGGGAACAGATACGCAGTATTTT,CASSFLVGGTDTQYF
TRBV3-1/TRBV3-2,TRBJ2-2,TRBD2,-,TGTGCCAGCAGCCAAGGGACTAGCGGGGCCGGGGAGCTGTTTTTT,CASSQGTSGAGELFF
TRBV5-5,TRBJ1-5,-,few,TGTGCCAGCAGCTTGGACACATCCCAGCCCCAGCATTTT,CASSLDTSQPQHF
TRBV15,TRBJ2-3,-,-,TGTGCCACCACCCAGGGTGGGGGGAGCACAGATACGCAGTATTTT,CATTQGGGSTDTQYF
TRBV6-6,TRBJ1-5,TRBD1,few,TGTGCCAGCAGTCAATACGGACAGGGGGGATTAATGAATCAGCCCCAGCATTTT,CASSQYGQGGLMNQPQHF
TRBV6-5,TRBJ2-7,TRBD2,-,TGTGCCAGCAGGGCTAGCGGGGGGACCTACGAGCAGTACTTC,CASRASGGTYEQYF
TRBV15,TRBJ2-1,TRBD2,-,TGTGCCACCAGCAGGCGGACTAGCGGGACCAATGAGCAGTTCTTC,CATSRRTSGTNEQFF